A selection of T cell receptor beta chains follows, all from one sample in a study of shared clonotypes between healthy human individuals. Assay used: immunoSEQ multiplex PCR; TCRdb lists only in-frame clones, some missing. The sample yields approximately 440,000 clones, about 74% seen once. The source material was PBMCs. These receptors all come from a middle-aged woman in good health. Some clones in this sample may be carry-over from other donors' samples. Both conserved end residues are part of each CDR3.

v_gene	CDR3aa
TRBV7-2	CASSLAIQGSYEQYF
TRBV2	CASNLGTGVSYEQYF
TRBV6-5	CASSRDRGHGYTF
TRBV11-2	CASSLAGHRSGNTIYF
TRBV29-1	CSGGTAQETQYF
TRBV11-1	CASSLMVQETQYF
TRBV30	CACGLNNEKLFF
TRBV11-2	CASSLGGGGEIYEQYF
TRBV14	CASSQRTGGLSYEQYF
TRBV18	CASSARSSYNEQFF
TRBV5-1	CASSSGLATGELFF
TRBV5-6	CASSLLGYEQYF
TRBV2	CASSDISNQPQHF
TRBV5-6	CASGASYNEQFF
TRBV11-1	CASSRTSGSSYEQYF
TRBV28	CASRDPVGLEQYF
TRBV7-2	CASSLRGTNYGYTF
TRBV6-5	CASRGRYAGELFF
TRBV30	CAWSVAGEGTQYF
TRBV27	CASSLRGPPHEQYF
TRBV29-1	CSVEGGRGTPYEQYF
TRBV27	CASGRQGVYEQYF
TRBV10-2	CASSGEQAEQYF
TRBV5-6	CASSLRVRRGTDTQYF
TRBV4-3	CASSQEWRRTGELFF
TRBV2	CASSEGQGRFDTQYF
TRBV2	CASSLLFYGYTF
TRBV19	CASSESYVEYYEQYF
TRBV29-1	CSAQVDREYNEQFF
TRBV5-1	CASSLATGMNTEAFF
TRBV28	CASSDHSYEQYF
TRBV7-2	CASSLMSGVGGYTF
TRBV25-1	CASSRLGGQGISGEQFF
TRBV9	CASSVGPGDTEAFF
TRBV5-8	CASSLLRAEGYTF